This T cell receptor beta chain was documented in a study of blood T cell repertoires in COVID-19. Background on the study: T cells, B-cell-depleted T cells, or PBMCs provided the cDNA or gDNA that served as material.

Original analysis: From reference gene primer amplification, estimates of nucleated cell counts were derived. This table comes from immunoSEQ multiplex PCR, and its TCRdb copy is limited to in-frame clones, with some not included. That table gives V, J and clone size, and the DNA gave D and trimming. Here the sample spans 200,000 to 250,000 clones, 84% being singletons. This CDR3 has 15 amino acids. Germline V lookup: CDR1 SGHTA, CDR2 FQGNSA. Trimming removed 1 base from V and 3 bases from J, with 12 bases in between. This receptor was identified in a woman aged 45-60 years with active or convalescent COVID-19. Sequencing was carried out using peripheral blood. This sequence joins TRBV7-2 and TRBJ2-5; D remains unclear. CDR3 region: CASSLDPGLKETQYF. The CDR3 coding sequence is TGTGCCAGCAGCTTAGACCCAGGTCTCAAAGAGACCCAGTACTTC.